This passage covers 9 T cell receptor beta chains from one sample sequenced in a study of cytomegalovirus exposure and HLA in healthy donors (dated by TCRdb to the late 2010s). The library was obtained by the immunoSEQ multiplex PCR assay. The multiplex PCR relied on a mix of 60 forward primers for TCR Vbeta segments and 13 reverse primers for TCR Jbeta segments. TCRdb stores this immuneACCESS table with in-frame sequences only. Part of the clones is absent; in the studies checked, under half of the shortfall reflects unresolved V genes, and no reason is known for the rest. Counted in this sample were tens of thousands of clones; about 66% of them appeared once. Jointly, the top ten make up around 4.7% of the sample. The sample consisted of PBMCs. The origin of the receptors is a man aged 55 to 69 in good health and CMV-seropositive.

The rearrangement uses TRBV7-9 and TRBJ1-2; 10 bases map to TRBD1. Looked up from germline, CDR1 is SEHNR and CDR2 is FQNEAQ (reference sequence). V shed 3 bases, J shed 7 bases, and the junction held 11 bases outside the gene matches. This CDR3 region has 16 residues. The chain's CDR3 is CASSFSRQGASRGYTF. The CDR3 bases are TGTGCCAGCAGCTTTTCTCGACAGGGGGCTAGCCGTGGCTACACCTTC.

The rearrangement links TRBV10-3 to TRBJ2-7; 12 bases line up with TRBD2. V was pared by 0 bases and J by 6 bases, with 0 bases of the junction left unmatched. The germline gives CDR1 ENHRY, CDR2 SYGVKD. There are 14 residues in the CDR3. CDR3 region: CAISESGLAGEQYF. CDR3 nucleotide sequence: TGTGCCATCAGTGAGTCGGGACTAGCGGGCGAGCAGTACTTC.

The chain joins TRBV5-1 to TRBJ2-3; the match to TRBD2 covers 13 bases. This CDR3 is built from 14 residues. Germline-derived CDR1 and CDR2 are SGHRS and YFSETQ. V dropped 4 bases and J dropped 4; count of bases not matched to a gene: 0. CDR3 sequence: CASSTSGGADTQYF. CDR3 DNA sequence: TGCGCCAGCAGCACTAGCGGGGGGGCAGATACGCAGTATTTT.

Of note for this clone: A read error may produce the germline difference seen at one junction end. The V call is TRBV7-9, the J call TRBJ2-3; D ambiguous. This CDR3 has 12 amino acids. The germline gives CDR1 SEHNR, CDR2 FQNEAQ (reference sequence). This CDR3 reads CSSLVVPDTQYF. Here the CDR3 DNA reads TGTTCCAGTTTAGTGGTCCCAGATACGCAGTATTTT.

Here the CDR3 reads CASSQEGQGFGYTF. Here the CDR3 DNA reads TGCGCCAGCAGCCAAGAGGGGCAGGGGTTCGGCTACACCTTC. The rearrangement links TRBV4-1 to TRBJ1-2; tentatively, D is TRBD1 (6 bases). CDR1 MGHRA and CDR2 YSYEKL come from the germline V gene. The V end was cut by 0 bases, the J end by 8 bases, with 13 bases between. CDR3 length: 14 residues.

The gene calls are TRBV5-1 and TRBJ2-5; 8 bases match TRBD2. The V and J ends lost 4 bases and 7 bases, in that order; junction bases with no gene match: 12. The CDR3 consists of 15 residues. Per germline, CDR1 SGHRS and CDR2 YFSETQ. This CDR3 reads CASSIFERETGTQYF. The DNA for the CDR3 is TGCGCCAGCAGCATCTTCGAGCGGGAGACGGGGACCCAGTACTTC.

The V call is TRBV30, the J call TRBJ1-5; D may be TRBD1 (5 bases). Germline lookup yields CDR1 GTSNPN and CDR2 SVGIG (reference sequence). The CDR3 runs to 15 residues. The V end lost 5 bases, the J end lost 1 base, and 15 bases lay between the germline ends. The CDR3 nucleotides read TGTGCCTGGGCTCAGGGCCCCCTAAGCAATCAGCCCCAGCATTTT. Residues: CAWAQGPLSNQPQHF.

J is TRBJ2-1 and V is TRBV7-3; TRBD2 matches at 11 bases. Trimming cost V 5 bases and J 7 bases; bases outside gene matches: 7. This CDR3 contains 15 residues. Looked up from germline, CDR1 is SGHTA and CDR2 is FQGTGA. For the CDR3, the DNA is TGTGCCAGCAGCAAGACTAGCGGGACAGGAAATGAGCAGTTCTTC. Amino acid sequence: CASSKTSGTGNEQFF.

J is TRBJ2-5 and V is TRBV6-5; 9 nucleotides line up with TRBD2. J gave up 5 bases and V 7 bases, and 11 bases lay outside the gene matches. The germline gives CDR1 MNHEY, CDR2 SVGAGI. The CDR3 is made up of 15 amino acids. CDR3 sequence (DNA): TGTGCCAGCACTCAGGGCCTAGCGGGAATGGAGACCCAGTACTTC. Its protein is CASTQGLAGMETQYF.